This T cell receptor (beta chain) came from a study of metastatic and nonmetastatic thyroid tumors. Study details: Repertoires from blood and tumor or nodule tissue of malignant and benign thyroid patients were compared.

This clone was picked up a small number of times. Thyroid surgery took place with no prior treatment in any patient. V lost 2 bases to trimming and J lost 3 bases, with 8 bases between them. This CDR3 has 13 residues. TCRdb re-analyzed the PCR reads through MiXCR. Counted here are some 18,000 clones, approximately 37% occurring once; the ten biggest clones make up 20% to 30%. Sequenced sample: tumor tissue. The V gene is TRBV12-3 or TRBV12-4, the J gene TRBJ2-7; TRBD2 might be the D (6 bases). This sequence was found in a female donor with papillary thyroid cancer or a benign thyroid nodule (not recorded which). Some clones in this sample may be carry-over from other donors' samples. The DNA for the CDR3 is TGTGCCAGCAGTTTATTGGGGGGCTACGAGCAGTACTTC. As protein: CASSLLGGYEQYF.